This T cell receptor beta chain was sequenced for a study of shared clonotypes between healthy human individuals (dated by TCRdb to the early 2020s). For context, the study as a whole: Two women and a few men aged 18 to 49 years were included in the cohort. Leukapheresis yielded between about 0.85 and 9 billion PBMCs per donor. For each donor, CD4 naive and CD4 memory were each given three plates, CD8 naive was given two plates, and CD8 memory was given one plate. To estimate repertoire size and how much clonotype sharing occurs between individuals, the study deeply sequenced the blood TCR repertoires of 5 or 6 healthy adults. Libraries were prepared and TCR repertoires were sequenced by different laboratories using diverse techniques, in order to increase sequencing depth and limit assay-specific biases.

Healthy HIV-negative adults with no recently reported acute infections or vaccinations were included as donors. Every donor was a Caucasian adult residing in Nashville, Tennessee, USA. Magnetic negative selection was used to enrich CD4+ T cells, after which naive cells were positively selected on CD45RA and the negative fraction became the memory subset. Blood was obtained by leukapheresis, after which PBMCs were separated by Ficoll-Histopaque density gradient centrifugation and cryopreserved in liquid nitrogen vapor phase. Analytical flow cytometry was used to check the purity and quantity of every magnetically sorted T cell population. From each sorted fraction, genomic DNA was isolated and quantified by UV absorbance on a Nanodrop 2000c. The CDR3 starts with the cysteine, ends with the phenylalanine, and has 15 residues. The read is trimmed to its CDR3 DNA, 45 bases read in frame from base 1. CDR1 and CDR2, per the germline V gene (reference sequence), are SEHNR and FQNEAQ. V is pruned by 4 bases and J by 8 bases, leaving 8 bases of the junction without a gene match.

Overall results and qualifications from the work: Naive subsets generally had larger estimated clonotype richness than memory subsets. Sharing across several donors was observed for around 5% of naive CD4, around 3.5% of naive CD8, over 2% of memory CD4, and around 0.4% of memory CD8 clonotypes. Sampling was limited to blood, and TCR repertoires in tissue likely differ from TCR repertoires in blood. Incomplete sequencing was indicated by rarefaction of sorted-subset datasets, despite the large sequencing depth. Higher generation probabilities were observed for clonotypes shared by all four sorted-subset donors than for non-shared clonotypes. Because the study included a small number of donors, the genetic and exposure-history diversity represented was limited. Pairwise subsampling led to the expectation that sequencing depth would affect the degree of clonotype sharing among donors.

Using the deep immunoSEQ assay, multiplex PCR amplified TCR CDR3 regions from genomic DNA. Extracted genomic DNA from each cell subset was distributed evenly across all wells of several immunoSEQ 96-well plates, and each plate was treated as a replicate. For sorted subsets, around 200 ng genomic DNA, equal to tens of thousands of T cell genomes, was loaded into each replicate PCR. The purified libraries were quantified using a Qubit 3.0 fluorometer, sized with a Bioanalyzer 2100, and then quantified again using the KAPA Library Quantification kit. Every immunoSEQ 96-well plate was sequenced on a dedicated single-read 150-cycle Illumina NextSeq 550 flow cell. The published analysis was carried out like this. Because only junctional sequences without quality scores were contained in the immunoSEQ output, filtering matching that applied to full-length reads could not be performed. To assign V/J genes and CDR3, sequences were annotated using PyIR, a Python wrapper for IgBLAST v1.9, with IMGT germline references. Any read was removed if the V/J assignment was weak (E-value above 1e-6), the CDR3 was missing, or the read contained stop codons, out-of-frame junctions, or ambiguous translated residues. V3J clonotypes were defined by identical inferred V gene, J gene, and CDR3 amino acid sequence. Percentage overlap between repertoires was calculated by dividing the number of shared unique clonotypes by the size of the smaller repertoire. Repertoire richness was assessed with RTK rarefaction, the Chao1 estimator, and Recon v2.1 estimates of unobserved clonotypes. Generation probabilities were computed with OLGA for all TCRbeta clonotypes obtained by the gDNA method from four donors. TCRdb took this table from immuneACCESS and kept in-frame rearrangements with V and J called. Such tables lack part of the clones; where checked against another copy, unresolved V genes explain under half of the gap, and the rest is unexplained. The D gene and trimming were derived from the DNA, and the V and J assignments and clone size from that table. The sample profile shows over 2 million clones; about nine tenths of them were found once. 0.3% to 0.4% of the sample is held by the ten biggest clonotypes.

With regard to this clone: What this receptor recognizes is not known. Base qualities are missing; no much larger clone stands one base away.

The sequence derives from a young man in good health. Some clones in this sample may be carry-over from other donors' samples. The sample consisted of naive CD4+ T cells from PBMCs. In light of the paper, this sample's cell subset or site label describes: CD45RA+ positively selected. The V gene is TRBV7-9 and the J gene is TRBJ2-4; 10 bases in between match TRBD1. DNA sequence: TGTGCCAGCAGCTGGACAGGGGGAGTTAGCGACATTCAGTACTTC. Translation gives CASSWTGGVSDIQYF.